This T cell receptor beta chain is from a study of cytomegalovirus exposure and HLA in healthy donors (dated by TCRdb to the late 2010s). At the level of the whole study: According to an earlier analysis of 587 of the donors, about 179 million T cells yielded 117 million unique TCR beta sequences and 276 Gb of sequence data. In a later analysis, previously published TCR beta repertoires from about 670 donors were re-analyzed and high-resolution HLA genotyping was added so that TCR occurrence patterns could be studied. Among roughly 400 genotyped donors of the cohort, an average of approximately 240,000 unique TCR beta nucleotide sequences was sequenced per donor, of which 15% to 20% were non-productive. The later analysis used no new phenotypic data to find candidate immune exposures, relying instead on TCR beta sequences and their occurrence across donors. Roughly five DR-DQ haplotypes were handled as single units for association and clustering because linkage in the cohort was strong. Along with the roughly 610-subject first cohort, a separate validation cohort of 120 different subjects was used. Of the 300 to 400 genotyped donors, around 81% fell in the genetic ancestry cluster associated with self-reported Caucasian donors. An early release that covered some 640 HLA-typed donors contained approximately 320 gigabases of sequencing data and tens of millions of unique TCR sequences. All discovery cohort repertoires had been generated using a single sequencing platform. HLA typing covered class I and class II loci at four-digit resolution. The T cell repertoires of under 750 subjects were profiled by immunosequencing and related to cytomegalovirus serostatus. To predict cytomegalovirus infection status, the study combined high-throughput TCR immunosequencing, statistical association of individual TCRs with disease status, and machine learning. Donor age, sex, ethnicity and CMV serostatus were compiled together with the repertoire data. Typing coverage varied by locus: 629-630 donors for A, B, C, DRB1 and DQB1; about 520 for DQA1; over 600 for DPA1; roughly 450 for DPB1. The study was designed to test whether signatures of past pathogen exposure could be identified by cataloging public T cell receptors. Genome-wide SNP genotypes for about three fifths of the 666 donors were used in a later genetic analysis, which treated that subset as a discovery cohort. An earlier analysis of about 620 of the donors applied high-throughput TCR beta sequencing to assess whether each TCR beta V gene segment acted as functional or pseudogenic. Study-wide findings and limitations: In the study, 164 TCR beta chains were listed as associated with cytomegalovirus. Most TCR sequences were seen in very few donors, while some public TCRs were found in many individuals. The sequencing pipeline was judged likely to have produced a cluster of highly shared sequence variants as a technical artifact. Some IMGT-functional V segments, including TRBV6-2 and TRBV6-3, could not be told apart with the 87-base-pair reads, so those segments were excluded. The presence/absence analyses assumed that sequencing depth was roughly uniform across donors, and that assumption may not be true. According to a later analysis, most CMV-associated TCR beta chains appeared to be HLA-restricted, and the HLA associations seemed to be driven largely by CMV exposure. A later analysis reported that several top co-occurrence clusters appeared linked to parvovirus B19, influenza, CMV and Epstein-Barr virus. A further reported finding was that TCR beta sequences accurately predicted the HLA-A and HLA-B alleles for most subjects in the first cohort. CMV serostatus was the only immune exposure information available for the cohort. A later genetic analysis associated a missense DCLRE1C variant with V-gene and J-gene trimming of TCR beta chains, and an independent cohort replicated the association. The classifier was reported to diagnose cytomegalovirus status with high specificity and sensitivity in both the original and validation cohorts. A later genetic analysis reported fewer N-insertions in productive TCRs among donors in an Asian-associated ancestry cluster than the roughly 670-donor mean. In a later analysis, HLA-associated TCR beta chains were found to be more clonally expanded and to have lower generation probabilities than equally common non-associated chains. In this cohort, only TCR beta chains were sequenced, and detectable features were limited by the absence of alpha or paired-chain data. A few of the identified cytomegalovirus-associated TCR beta chains were confirmed in vitro to be specific for cytomegalovirus antigens. Linkage disequilibrium might explain the correlated functional status among segregating V segments, but an unknown experimental factor could not be excluded. The authors suggested that the approach could potentially be extended to other disease states and immunological phenotypes. Specific HLA alleles were associated with 15,000 to 20,000 TCR beta sequences at a false discovery rate of 0.05 in a later analysis. Strong co-occurrence of HLA alleles, especially DR and DQ, made assigning TCR associations to individual alleles difficult. HLA typing was unavailable for some donors at each locus, so association tests used only the typed subset. In a later analysis, the rate of TCR association differed among HLA loci, with DRB1 alleles having the most associated TCRs and HLA-C alleles having the fewest. The earlier analysis of almost 600 of the donors excluded approximately 15 rarely observed V segments, including chromosome 9 orphons, because counts were too low. In an earlier analysis of several hundred of the donors, most TCR beta V segments were observed in productive rearrangements about 87% or about 30% of the time, broadly matching IMGT annotations.

This clone was seen a handful of times. The clone's antigen remains unknown. No base-level quality is on record; no much larger clone is a single base apart. In total, around 600 healthy bone marrow donors made up the cohort. At the time of sampling, all cohort members were nominally healthy, though unrecorded immune exposures were likely present. The donor tested CMV seropositive, placing the donor among the roughly 300 seropositive members of the cohort. A peripheral blood sample was collected from each donor, and TCR beta sequencing was performed on peripheral blood mononuclear cells. Genomic DNA extraction from the blood cell samples was performed with the Qiagen DNeasy Blood Extraction Kit. Reading the germline V gene (reference sequence) gives CDR1 MNHEY and CDR2 SMNVEV. The CDR3 holds 14 amino acids from the cysteine to the phenylalanine. Only CDR3 DNA is held: 42 bases, read in frame from base 1. V gives up 6 bases and J gives up 2 bases, and the segment between their germline ends measures 13 bases.

Library generation was performed with the immunoSEQ multiplex PCR assay. The multiplex PCR relied on a mix of 60 forward primers for TCR Vbeta segments and 13 reverse primers for TCR Jbeta segments. A multiplex PCR assay on genomic DNA amplified the CDR3 region of rearranged TCR beta genes. Amplified TCR beta libraries were sequenced as 87-base-pair reads on the Illumina HiSeq System. The original pipeline was this. A later analysis tallied about 77 million unique TCR beta chains across the 650 to 750 repertoires, and about 10 million of those chains were shared by two or more donors. To remove PCR and sequencing errors, raw reads were error-corrected and collapsed into unique sequences using a nearest-neighbor algorithm that merged closely related sequences. To assign V, D and J gene segments, CDR3 sequences were aligned to IMGT reference sequences. For a sequence to be retained, a match of at least six nucleotides was required to both a V gene segment and a J gene segment. Rearrangements were called productive when the CDR3 lacked stop codons and stayed in frame with V and J; all others were non-productive. Following IMGT convention, CDR3 was defined as the stretch from the second conserved V-encoded cysteine up to the conserved J-encoded phenylalanine. In an earlier analysis of around 540 of the donors, sequences lacking an unambiguous match to a single V gene segment were excluded. An earlier analysis of 587 of the donors classified V segments as functional when productive rearrangements were above 56.7% and as segregating when the standard deviation between donors was above 5%. To diagnose cytomegalovirus status from the catalog of TCR beta chain sequences, a statistical classification framework was built. In a later analysis, TCR nucleotide sequences were compared against IMGT/GENE-DB human TR gene sequences so that V and J genes could be assigned. In a later analysis, CDR3 sequences and most-parsimonious VDJ recombination scenarios were assigned using the TCRdist pipeline. In a later analysis, every TCR beta chain was defined by the combination of its CDR3 amino acid sequence and its V-gene family, and reads without a unique V-gene family were dropped. As a way to deal with suspected cross-contamination and a sequencing artifact, a later analysis dropped 450 to 600 nucleotide sequences that were highly shared and had low generation probability. In a later analysis, a clonal expansion index was calculated for each public chain from normalized within-repertoire ranks of inferred template counts. A later analysis computed generation probabilities with a VDJ recombination model fitted to out-of-frame rearrangements, and checked the results against IGoR. Hypergeometric tests were used in a later analysis to score TCR-TCR, TCR-HLA and TCR-CMV co-occurrence, with a repertoire-size bias correction applied to the TCR pairs. In a later analysis, false discovery rates were estimated by permuting HLA or CMV assignments 20 times. In a later analysis, co-occurring TCRs were grouped using DBSCAN, with TCRdist sequence similarity added in when clustering inside HLA-allele-positive subsets. For co-occurrence clustering, repertoires with fewer than 30,000 or more than 120,000 public chains were excluded, along with four to six repertoires with anomalous nucleotide sharing. Not all clones reach the TCRdb copy of this immuneACCESS table, which keeps in-frame sequences only. Checked studies attribute under half of the gap to unresolved V genes and leave the rest unexplained. Clonal size and the V and J genes are those of that table, whereas D and trimming came from the DNA. This sample holds 90,000 to 150,000 clones; approximately 80% were observed only once. Less than 5.5% of the sample belongs to the ten largest clones.

The V gene is TRBV27 and the J gene is TRBJ1-1; TRBD1 might be the D gene, on 5 matching bases. The TCR was taken from a man aged 50-60 years in good health and CMV-seropositive. The specimen was PBMCs. CDR3 reads: CASRRLQGNTEAFF. The DNA sequence is TGTGCCAGCAGGCGCCTCCAGGGAAACACTGAAGCTTTCTTT.